What follows are 5 T cell receptor beta chains derived from one specimen sequenced in a study of pediatric ulcerative colitis. Rectal tissue came from one to two pinch biopsies taken at colonoscopy. Assay: immunoSEQ multiplex PCR; the TCRdb copy retains only in-frame clones and omits some. The sample lists 30,000 to 40,000 clones, roughly three quarters occurring once. Sequencing was performed on gut tissue. The receptors originated from a boy between 10 and 17 years old with mild ulcerative colitis.

V usage is TRBV20-1 and J usage is TRBJ1-1, with D uncertain. CDR3 size: 10 residues. Germline V CDR1 and CDR2: DFQATT, SNEGSKA (reference sequence). The V end was cut by 3 bases, the J end by 5 bases, with 4 bases between. CDR3 in amino acids: CSASRTEAFF. For the CDR3, the DNA is TGCAGTGCTAGTAGGACTGAAGCTTTCTTT.

The chain couples TRBV5-8 to TRBJ2-3; D is unclear. This CDR3 region has 15 residues. Trimming took off 2 bases at V and 1 base at J, with 11 bases between the two ends. The germline gives CDR1 SGHTS, CDR2 YDEGEE. The CDR3 nucleotides read TGTGCCAGCAGCTTCCCAGCGTTCGGCACAGATACGCAGTATTTT. Translation gives CASSFPAFGTDTQYF.

The chain carries TRBV7-9 and TRBJ2-2; D is unresolved. Germline V gives CDR1 SEHNR, CDR2 FQNEAQ (reference sequence). Trimming took 5 bases from V and 8 from J, leaving 15 bases between them. This CDR3 contains 14 residues. CDR3 in amino acids: CASSLDGSLGELFF. CDR3 sequence (DNA): TGTGCCAGCAGCCTCGACGGATCGTTGGGGGAGCTGTTTTTT. Using reference TRBV7-9 and TRBJ2-2 for the parts outside the CDR3, the full variable domain is DTGVSQNPRHKITKRGQNVTFRCDPISEHNRLYWYRQTLGQGPEFLTYFQNEAQLEKSRLLSDRFSAERPKGSFSTLEIQRTEQGDSAMYLCASSLDGSLGELFFGEGSRLTVL.

J is TRBJ2-3 and V is TRBV5-5, with D unresolved. With 6 bases removed from V and 2 bases from J, the gap between germline ends came to 13 bases. This CDR3 has 14 amino acids. Germline CDR1 is SGHKS and CDR2 is YYEKEE (reference sequence). The CDR3 region is CASTLEYNTDTQYF. CDR3 nucleotides: TGTGCCAGCACCCTAGAGTACAACACAGATACGCAGTATTTT.

The chain has TRBV5-1 and TRBJ2-7; tentatively, D is TRBD1 (6 bases). The CDR3 runs to 13 residues. CDR1 and CDR2 (germline): SGHRS, YFSETQ. Trimming cost V 4 bases and J 0 bases, with 8 bases left between them. The CDR3 nucleotides are TGCGCCAGCAGCGTAGGGGGCTCCTACGAGCAGTACTTC. Translation gives CASSVGGSYEQYF.